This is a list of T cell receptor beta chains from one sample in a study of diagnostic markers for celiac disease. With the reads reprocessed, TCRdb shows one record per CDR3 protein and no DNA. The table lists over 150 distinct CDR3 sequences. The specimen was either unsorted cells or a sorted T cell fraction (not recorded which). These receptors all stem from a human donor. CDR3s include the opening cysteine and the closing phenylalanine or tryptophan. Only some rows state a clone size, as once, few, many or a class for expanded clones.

CDR3aa: CASSYGGGSNQPQHF; v_gene: TRBV27; j_gene: TRBJ1-5; abundance: medium-sized
CDR3aa: CASSRLGGYYGYTF; v_gene: TRBV28; j_gene: TRBJ1-2; abundance: large
CDR3aa: CAWIPVMDTQYF; v_gene: TRBV30; j_gene: TRBJ2-3; abundance: large
CDR3aa: CASSSRTGKYFGQYF; v_gene: TRBV11-2; j_gene: TRBJ2-7; abundance: large
CDR3aa: CASSLEGDREAFF; v_gene: TRBV5-1; j_gene: TRBJ1-1; abundance: hyperexpanded
CDR3aa: CASSWGQDTEAFF; v_gene: TRBV27; j_gene: TRBJ1-1; abundance: medium-sized
CDR3aa: CASSLGDTQYF; v_gene: TRBV5-1; j_gene: TRBJ2-3; abundance: large
CDR3aa: CASSPNQGVNGELFF; v_gene: TRBV5-6; j_gene: TRBJ2-2; abundance: -
CDR3aa: CASSPRPSGEQYF; v_gene: TRBV7-2; j_gene: TRBJ2-7; abundance: -
CDR3aa: CASSSRTGMSGNTIYF; v_gene: TRBV12-3/TRBV12-4; j_gene: TRBJ1-3; abundance: large
CDR3aa: CASSPLAGGYNEQFF; v_gene: TRBV14; j_gene: TRBJ2-1; abundance: hyperexpanded
CDR3aa: CSAALSTEAFF; v_gene: TRBV29-1; j_gene: TRBJ1-1; abundance: large
CDR3aa: CASSSSGGAYNEQFF; v_gene: TRBV5-1; j_gene: TRBJ2-1; abundance: hyperexpanded
CDR3aa: CASISGDYEQYF; v_gene: TRBV19; j_gene: TRBJ2-7; abundance: large
CDR3aa: CSARDLGGGYTF; v_gene: TRBV20-1; j_gene: TRBJ1-2; abundance: large
CDR3aa: CSATSGSFSDEQFF; v_gene: TRBV20-1; j_gene: TRBJ2-1; abundance: large
CDR3aa: CASSLVSGGVGYSGNTIYF; v_gene: TRBV7-2; j_gene: TRBJ1-3; abundance: large
CDR3aa: CSATPGPERNQPQHF; v_gene: TRBV20-1; j_gene: TRBJ1-5; abundance: large
CDR3aa: CASSLLRGRLNYGYTF; v_gene: TRBV18; j_gene: TRBJ1-2; abundance: large
CDR3aa: CASSYSGTGNYGYTF; v_gene: TRBV6-5; j_gene: TRBJ1-2; abundance: large
CDR3aa: CASSVGGASSYEQYF; v_gene: TRBV9; j_gene: TRBJ2-7; abundance: large
CDR3aa: CASSRGGGNQPQHF; v_gene: TRBV7-9; j_gene: TRBJ1-5; abundance: -
CDR3aa: CSGRRTDTQYF; v_gene: TRBV29-1; j_gene: TRBJ2-3; abundance: large